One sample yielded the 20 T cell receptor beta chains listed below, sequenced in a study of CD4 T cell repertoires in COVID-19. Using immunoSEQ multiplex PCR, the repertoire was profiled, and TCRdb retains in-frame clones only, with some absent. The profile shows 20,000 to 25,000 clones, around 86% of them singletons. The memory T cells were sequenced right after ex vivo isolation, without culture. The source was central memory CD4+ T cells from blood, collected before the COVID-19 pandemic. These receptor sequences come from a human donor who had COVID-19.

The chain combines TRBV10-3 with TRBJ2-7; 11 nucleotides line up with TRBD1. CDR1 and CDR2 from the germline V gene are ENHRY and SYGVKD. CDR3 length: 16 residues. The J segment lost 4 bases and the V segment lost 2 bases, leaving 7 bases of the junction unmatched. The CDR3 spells CAISEPRDRGKYEQYF. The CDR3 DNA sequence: TGTGCCATCAGTGAGCCGCGGGACAGGGGGAAATACGAGCAGTACTTC.

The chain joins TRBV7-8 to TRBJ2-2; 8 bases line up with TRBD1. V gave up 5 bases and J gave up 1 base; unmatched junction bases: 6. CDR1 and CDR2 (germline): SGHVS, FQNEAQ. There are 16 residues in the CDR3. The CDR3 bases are TGTGCCAGCAGCCAAACCGGGACAGGGAACACCGGGGAGCTGTTTTTT. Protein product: CASSQTGTGNTGELFF. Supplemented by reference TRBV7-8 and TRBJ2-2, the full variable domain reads GAGVSQSPRYKVAKRGQDVALRCDPISGHVSLFWYQQALGQGPEFLTYFQNEAQLDKSGLPSDRFFAERPEGSVSTLKIQRTQQEDSAVYLCASSQTGTGNTGELFFGEGSRLTVL.

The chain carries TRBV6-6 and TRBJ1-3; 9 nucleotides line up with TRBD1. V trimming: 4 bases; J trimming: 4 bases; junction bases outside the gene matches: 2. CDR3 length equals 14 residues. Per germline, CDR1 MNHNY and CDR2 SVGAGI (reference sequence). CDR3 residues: CASSSGTGGNTIYF. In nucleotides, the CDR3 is TGTGCCAGCAGTTCGGGGACAGGGGGAAACACCATATATTTT.

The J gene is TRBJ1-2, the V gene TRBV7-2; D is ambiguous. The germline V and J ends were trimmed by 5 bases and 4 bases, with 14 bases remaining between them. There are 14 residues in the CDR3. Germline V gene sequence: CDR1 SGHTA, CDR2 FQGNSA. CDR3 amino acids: CASSQIEASYGYTF. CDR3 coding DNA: TGTGCCAGCAGCCAGATAGAAGCTAGCTATGGCTACACCTTC.

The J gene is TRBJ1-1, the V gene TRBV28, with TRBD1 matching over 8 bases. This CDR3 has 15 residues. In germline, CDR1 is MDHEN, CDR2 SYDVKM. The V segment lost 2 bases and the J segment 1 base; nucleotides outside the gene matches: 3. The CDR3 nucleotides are TGTGCCAGCAGTTTACTGGACAGGGCGAACACTGAAGCTTTCTTT. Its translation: CASSLLDRANTEAFF.

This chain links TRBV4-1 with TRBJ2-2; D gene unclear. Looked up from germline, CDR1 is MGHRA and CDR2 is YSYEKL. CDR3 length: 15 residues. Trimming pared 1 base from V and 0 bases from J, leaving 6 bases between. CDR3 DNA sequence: TGCGCCAGCAGCCAAGCACAGCCGAACACCGGGGAGCTGTTTTTT. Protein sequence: CASSQAQPNTGELFF.

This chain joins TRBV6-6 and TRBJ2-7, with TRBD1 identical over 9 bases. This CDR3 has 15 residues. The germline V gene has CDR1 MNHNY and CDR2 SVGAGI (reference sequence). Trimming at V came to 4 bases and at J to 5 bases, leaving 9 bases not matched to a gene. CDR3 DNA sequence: TGTGCCAGCAGTTTGACCGGGACAGGGAACCACGAGCAGTACTTC. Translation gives CASSLTGTGNHEQYF.

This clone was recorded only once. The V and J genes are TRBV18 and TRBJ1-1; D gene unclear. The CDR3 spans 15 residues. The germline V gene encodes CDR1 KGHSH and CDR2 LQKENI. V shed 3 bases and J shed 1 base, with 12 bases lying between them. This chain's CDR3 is CASSPSSRGNTEAFF. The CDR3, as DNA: TGTGCCAGCTCACCGTCGTCGCGGGGGAACACTGAAGCTTTCTTT. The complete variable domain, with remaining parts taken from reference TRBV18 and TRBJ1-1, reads NAGVMQNPRHLVRRRGQEARLRCSPMKGHSHVYWYRQLPEEGLKFMVYLQKENIIDESGMPKERFSAEFPKEGPSILRIQQVVRGDSAAYFCASSPSSRGNTEAFFGQGTRLTVV.

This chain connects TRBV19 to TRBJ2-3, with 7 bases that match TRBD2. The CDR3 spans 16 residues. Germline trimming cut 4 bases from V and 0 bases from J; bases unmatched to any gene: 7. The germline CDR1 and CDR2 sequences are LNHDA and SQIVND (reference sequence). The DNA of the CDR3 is TGTGCCAGTAGTACACCTAGCGGACCTAGCACAGATACGCAGTATTTT. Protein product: CASSTPSGPSTDTQYF.

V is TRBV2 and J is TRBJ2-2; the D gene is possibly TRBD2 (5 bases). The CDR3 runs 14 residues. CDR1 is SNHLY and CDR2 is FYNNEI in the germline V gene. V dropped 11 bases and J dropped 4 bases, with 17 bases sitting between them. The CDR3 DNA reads TGTGCCGGGAGCACCTCCCGGGGCACCGGGGAGCTGTTTTTT. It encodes CAGSTSRGTGELFF. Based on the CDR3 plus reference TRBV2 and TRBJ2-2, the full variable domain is EPEVTQTPSHQVTQMGQEVILRCVPISNHLYFYWYRQILGQKVEFLVSFYNNEISEKSEIFDDQFSVERPDGSNFTLKIRSTKLEDSAMYFCAGSTSRGTGELFFGEGSRLTVL.

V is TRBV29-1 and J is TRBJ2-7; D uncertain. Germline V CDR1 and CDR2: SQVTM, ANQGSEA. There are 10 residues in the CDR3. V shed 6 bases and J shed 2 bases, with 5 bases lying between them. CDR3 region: CSVGTYEQYF. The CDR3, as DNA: TGCAGCGTCGGTACCTACGAGCAGTACTTC.

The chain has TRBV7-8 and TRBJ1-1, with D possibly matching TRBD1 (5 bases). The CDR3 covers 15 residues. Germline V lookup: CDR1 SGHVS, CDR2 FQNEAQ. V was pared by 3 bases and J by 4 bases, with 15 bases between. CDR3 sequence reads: CASSFTGGTSTEAFF. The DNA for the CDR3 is TGTGCCAGCAGCTTCACAGGAGGGACGAGCACTGAAGCTTTCTTT.

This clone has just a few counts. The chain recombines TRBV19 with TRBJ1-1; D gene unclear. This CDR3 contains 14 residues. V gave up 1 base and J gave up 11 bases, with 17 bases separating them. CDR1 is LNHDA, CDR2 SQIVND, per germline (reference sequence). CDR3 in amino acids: CASSIGPNSEMAFF. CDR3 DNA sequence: TGTGCCAGTAGTATAGGTCCGAACAGTGAGATGGCTTTCTTT.

The CDR3 spells CASSLGGVAEAFF. The CDR3 DNA sequence: TGTGCCAGCAGCTTAGGAGGAGTGGCTGAAGCTTTCTTT. The chain combines TRBV11-3 with TRBJ1-1; no clear D. This CDR3 contains 13 residues. CDR1 SGHNT and CDR2 YENEEA come from the germline V gene. Between the trimmed V and J ends, which lost 1 base and 6 bases, there was a span of 9 bases.

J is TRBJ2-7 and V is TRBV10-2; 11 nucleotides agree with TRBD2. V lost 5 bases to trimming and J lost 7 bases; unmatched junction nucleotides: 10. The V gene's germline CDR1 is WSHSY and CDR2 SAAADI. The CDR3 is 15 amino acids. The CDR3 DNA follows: TGCGCCAGCAGTAACGTAGCGGGAGGGCCTGGTGAGCAGTACTTC. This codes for CASSNVAGGPGEQYF.

CDR3 sequence: CASSHPDRGNSSPLHF. In DNA, the CDR3 is TGTGCCAGCAGCCATCCGGACAGGGGTAATAGTTCACCCCTCCACTTT. This chain uses TRBV5-4 with TRBJ1-6; 9 bases map to TRBD1. Looked up from germline, CDR1 is SGHNT and CDR2 is YYREEE (reference sequence). There are 16 residues in the CDR3. J gave up 9 bases and V 4 bases, and 11 bases lay outside the gene matches.

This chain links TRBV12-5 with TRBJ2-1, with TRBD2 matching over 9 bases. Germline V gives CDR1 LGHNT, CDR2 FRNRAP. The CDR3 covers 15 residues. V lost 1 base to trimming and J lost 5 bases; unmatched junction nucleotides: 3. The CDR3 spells CASGLGLADNNEQFF. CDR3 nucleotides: TGTGCTAGTGGTTTGGGACTAGCGGACAACAATGAGCAGTTCTTC. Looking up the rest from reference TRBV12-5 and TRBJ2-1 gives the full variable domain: DARVTQTPRHKVTEMGQEVTMRCQPILGHNTVFWYRQTMMQGLELLAYFRNRAPLDDSGMPKDRFSAEMPDATLATLKIQPSEPRDSAVYFCASGLGLADNNEQFFGPGTRLTVL.

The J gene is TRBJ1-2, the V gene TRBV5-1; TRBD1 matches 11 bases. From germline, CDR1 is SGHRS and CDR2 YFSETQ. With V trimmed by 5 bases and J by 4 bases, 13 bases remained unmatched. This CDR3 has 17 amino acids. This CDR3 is CASRPAGTGGEVYGYTF. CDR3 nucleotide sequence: TGCGCCAGCAGACCGGCTGGGACAGGGGGTGAAGTCTATGGCTACACCTTC.

The chain's CDR3 is CASSQTGGTEAFF. In nucleotides, the CDR3 is TGTGCCAGTAGTCAAACAGGGGGCACTGAAGCTTTCTTT. This chain joins TRBV19 and TRBJ1-1; 8 bases align to TRBD1. Trimming cost V 5 bases and J 4 bases; bases outside gene matches: 3. The germline V gene has CDR1 LNHDA and CDR2 SQIVND (reference sequence). This CDR3 contains 13 residues.

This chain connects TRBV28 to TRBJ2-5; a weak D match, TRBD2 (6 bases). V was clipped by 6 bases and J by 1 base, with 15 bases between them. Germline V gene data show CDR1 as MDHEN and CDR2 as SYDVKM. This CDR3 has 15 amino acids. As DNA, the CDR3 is TGTGCCAGCAGGCCCCAGGGAGGAGGCCAAGAGACCCAGTACTTC. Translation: CASRPQGGGQETQYF.